This T cell receptor beta chain appears in the sequencing data of a study of cytomegalovirus exposure and HLA in healthy donors. CDR3 length equals 12 residues. V shed 8 bases and J 4 bases; nucleotides not matched to a gene: 4. Germline CDR1 reads MNHNS; CDR2 reads SASEGT. With 60 Vbeta and 13 Jbeta primers, the PCR was carried out. Produced via immunoSEQ multiplex PCR; TCRdb's table is partial and in-frame only. Among around 200,000 clones listed, around 67% were seen once. The donors (healthy individuals) were bone marrow donors. This clone was observed a few times. The antigen is not known. Study-wide findings and caveats: Highest at DRB1 and lowest at HLA-C, TCR association rates differed among HLA loci in a later analysis. V- and J-gene trimming of TCR beta was linked (in a later analysis) to a missense DCLRE1C variant.

This clonotype was obtained from a young woman in good health and CMV-seropositive. The sample consisted of PBMCs. The chain combines TRBV6-1 with TRBJ2-7; 8 bases map to TRBD1. The DNA for the CDR3 is TGTGCCAGCGACCAGGGGGCGTACGAGCAGTACTTC. Amino acids: CASDQGAYEQYF.